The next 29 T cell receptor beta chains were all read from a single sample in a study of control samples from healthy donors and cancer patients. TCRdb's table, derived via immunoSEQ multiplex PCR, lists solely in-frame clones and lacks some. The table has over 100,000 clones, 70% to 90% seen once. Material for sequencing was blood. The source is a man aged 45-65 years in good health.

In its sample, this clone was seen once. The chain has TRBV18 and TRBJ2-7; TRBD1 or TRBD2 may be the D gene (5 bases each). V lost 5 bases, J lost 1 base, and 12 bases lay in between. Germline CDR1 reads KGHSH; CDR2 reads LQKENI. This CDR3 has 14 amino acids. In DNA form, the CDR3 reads TGTGCCAGCTCAACGACCGGGGCTTCCTACGAGCAGTACTTC. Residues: CASSTTGASYEQYF.

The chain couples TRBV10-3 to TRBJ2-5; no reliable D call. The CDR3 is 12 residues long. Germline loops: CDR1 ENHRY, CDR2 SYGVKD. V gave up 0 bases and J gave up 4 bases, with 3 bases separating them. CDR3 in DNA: TGTGCCATCAGTGAGTCAGGAGAGACCCAGTACTTC. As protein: CAISESGETQYF.

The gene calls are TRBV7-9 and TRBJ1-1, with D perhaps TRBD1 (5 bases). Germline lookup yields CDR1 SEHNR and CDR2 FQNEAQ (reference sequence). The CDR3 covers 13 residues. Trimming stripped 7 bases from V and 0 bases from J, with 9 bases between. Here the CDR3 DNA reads TGTGCCAGCATGGAGGGGATGAACACTGAAGCTTTCTTT. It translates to CASMEGMNTEAFF.

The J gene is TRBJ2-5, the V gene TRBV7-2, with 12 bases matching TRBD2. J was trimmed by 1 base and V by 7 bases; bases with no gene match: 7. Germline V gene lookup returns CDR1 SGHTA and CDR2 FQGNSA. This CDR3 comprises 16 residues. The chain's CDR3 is CASIVASGGVQETQYF. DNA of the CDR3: TGTGCCAGCATCGTGGCTAGCGGGGGGGTCCAAGAGACCCAGTACTTC.

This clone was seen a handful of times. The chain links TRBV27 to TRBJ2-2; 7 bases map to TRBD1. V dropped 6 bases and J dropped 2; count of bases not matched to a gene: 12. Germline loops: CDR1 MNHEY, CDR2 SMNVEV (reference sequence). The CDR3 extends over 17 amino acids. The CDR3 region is CASSPDAGTANTGELFF. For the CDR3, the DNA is TGTGCCAGCAGCCCGGACGCAGGGACAGCTAACACCGGGGAGCTGTTTTTT.

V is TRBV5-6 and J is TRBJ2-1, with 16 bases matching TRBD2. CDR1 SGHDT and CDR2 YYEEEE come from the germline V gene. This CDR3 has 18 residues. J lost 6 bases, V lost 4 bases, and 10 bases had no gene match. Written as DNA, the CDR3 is TGTGCCAGCAGCCTACCGGGACTAGCGGGGGGGCCTGGCAATGAGCAGTTCTTC. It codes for CASSLPGLAGGPGNEQFF. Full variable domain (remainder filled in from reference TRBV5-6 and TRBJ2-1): DAGVTQSPTHLIKTRGQQVTLRCSPKSGHDTVSWYQQALGQGPQFIFQYYEEEERQRGNFPDRFSGHQFPNYSSELNVNALLLGDSALYLCASSLPGLAGGPGNEQFFGPGTRLTVL.

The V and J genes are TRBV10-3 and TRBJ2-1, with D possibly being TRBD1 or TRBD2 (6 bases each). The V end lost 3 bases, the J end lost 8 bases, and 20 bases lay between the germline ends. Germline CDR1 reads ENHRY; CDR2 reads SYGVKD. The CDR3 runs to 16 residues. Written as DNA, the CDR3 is TGTGCCATCAGTGACCACAGGGACTCCAGGGGCGATGAGCAGTTCTTC. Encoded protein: CAISDHRDSRGDEQFF.

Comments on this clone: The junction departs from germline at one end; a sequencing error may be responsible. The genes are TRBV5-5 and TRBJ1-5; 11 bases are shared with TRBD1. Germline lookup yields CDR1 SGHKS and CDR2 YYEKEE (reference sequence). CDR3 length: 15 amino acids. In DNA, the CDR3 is TGTGCCAGCAGCATTGGACAGGGGGCGAATCGGCCCCAGCATTTT. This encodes CASSIGQGANRPQHF.

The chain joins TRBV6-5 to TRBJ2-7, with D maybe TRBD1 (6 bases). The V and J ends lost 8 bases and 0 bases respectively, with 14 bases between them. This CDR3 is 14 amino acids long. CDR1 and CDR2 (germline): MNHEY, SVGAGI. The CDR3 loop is CASGEQGISYEQYF. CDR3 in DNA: TGTGCCAGCGGAGAACAGGGAATCTCCTACGAGCAGTACTTC.

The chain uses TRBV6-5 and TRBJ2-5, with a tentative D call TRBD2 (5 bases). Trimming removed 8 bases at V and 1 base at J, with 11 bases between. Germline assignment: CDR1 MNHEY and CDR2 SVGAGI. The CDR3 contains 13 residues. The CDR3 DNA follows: TGTGCCAGCTCCGCCCGGGGCCAAGAGACCCAGTACTTC. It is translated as CASSARGQETQYF.

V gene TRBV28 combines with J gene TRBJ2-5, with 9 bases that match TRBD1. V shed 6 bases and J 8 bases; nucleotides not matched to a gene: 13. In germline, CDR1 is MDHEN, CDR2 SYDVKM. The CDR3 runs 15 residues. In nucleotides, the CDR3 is TGTGCCAGCAGCCCGCAGGGGGACAGGGTGGTAACCCAGTACTTC. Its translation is CASSPQGDRVVTQYF. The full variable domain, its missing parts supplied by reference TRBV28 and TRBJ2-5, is DVKVTQSSRYLVKRTGEKVFLECVQDMDHENMFWYRQDPGLGLRLIYFSYDVKMKEKGDIPEGYSVSREKKERFSLILESASTNQTSMYLCASSPQGDRVVTQYFGPGTRLLVL.

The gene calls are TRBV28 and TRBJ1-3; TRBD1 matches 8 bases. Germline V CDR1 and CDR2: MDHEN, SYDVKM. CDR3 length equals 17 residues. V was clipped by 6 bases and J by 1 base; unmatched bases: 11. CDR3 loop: CASRPDRAVLSGNTIYF. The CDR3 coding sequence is TGTGCCAGCAGGCCGGACAGGGCTGTCCTATCTGGAAACACCATATATTTT.

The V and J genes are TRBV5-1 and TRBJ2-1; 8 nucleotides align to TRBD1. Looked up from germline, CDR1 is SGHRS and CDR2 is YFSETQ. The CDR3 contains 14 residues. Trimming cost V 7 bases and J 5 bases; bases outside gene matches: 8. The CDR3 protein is CASDRGSYDNEQFF. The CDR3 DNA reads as TGCGCCAGCGACAGGGGCTCGTATGACAATGAGCAGTTCTTC.

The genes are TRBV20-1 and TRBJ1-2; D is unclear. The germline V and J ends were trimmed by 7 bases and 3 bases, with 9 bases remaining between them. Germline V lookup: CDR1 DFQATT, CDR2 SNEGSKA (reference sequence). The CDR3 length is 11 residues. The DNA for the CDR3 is TGCAGTGGACTGCAGGACTATGGCTACACCTTC. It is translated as CSGLQDYGYTF.

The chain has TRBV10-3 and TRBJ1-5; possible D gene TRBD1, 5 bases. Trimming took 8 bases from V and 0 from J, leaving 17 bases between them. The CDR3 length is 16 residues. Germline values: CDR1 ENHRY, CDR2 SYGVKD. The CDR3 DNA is TGTGCCATCTCCCCGGGGCAGGACTTTAGCAATCAGCCCCAGCATTTT. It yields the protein CAISPGQDFSNQPQHF.

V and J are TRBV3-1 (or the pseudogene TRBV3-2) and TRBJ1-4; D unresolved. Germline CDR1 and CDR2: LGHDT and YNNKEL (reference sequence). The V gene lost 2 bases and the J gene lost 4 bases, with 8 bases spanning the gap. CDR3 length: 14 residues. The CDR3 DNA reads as TGTGCCAGCAGCCAACGACGGGATAATGAAAAACTGTTTTTT. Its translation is CASSQRRDNEKLFF.

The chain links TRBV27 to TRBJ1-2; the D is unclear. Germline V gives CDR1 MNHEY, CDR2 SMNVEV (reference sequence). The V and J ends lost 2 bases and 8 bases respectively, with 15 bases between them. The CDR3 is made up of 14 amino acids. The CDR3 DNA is TGTGCCAGCAGTTTAGACAACAGCCCGGGGGGCTACACCTTC. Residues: CASSLDNSPGGYTF.

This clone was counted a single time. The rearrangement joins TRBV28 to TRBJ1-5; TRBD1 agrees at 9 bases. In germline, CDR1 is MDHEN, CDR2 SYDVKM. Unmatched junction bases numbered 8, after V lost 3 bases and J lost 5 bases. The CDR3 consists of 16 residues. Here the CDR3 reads CASSFRGQGPYQPQHF. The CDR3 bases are TGTGCCAGCAGTTTCAGGGGACAGGGCCCATATCAGCCCCAGCATTTT.

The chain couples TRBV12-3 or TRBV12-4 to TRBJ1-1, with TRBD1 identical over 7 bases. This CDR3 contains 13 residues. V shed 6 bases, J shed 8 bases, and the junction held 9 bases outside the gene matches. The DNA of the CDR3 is TGTGCCAGCAGCTCCGGGACAGCGGTAGAAGCTTTCTTT. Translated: CASSSGTAVEAFF.

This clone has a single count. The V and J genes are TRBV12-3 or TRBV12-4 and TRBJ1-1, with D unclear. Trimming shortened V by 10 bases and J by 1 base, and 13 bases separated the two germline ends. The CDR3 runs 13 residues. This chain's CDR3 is CATTPLANTEAFF. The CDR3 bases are TGTGCCACAACCCCCCTAGCGAACACTGAAGCTTTCTTT.

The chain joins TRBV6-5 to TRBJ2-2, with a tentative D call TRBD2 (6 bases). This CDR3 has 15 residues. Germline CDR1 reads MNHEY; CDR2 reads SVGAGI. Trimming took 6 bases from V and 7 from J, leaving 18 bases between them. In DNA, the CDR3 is TGTGCCAGCAGATTTCTGGGGGGAATGATCGGGGAGCTGTTTTTT. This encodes CASRFLGGMIGELFF.

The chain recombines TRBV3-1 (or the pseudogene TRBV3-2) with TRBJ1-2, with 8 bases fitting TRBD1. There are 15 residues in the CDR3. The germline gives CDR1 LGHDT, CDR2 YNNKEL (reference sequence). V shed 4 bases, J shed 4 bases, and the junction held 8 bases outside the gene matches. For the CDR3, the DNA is TGTGCCAGCAGCCGGGGGGGACAGGAGGGCTATGGCTACACCTTC. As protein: CASSRGGQEGYGYTF.

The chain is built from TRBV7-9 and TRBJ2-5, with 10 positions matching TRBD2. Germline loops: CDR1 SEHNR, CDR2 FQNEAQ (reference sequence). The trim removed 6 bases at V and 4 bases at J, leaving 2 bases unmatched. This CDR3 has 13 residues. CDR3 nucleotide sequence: TGTGCCAGCAGTCGGACTAGCGGAGAGACCCAGTACTTC. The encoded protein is CASSRTSGETQYF.

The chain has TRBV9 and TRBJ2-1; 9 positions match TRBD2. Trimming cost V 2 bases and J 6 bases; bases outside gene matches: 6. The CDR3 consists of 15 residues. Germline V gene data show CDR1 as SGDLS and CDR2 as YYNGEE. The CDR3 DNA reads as TGTGCCAGCAGCGTCCTTAGCGGGGGCCCCAATGAGCAGTTCTTC. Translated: CASSVLSGGPNEQFF.

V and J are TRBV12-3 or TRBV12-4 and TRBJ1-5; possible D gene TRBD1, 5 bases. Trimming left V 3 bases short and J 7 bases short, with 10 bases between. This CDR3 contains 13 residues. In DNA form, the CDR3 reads TGTGCCAGCAGTTTTGGAGGGGAGCAGCCCCAGCATTTT. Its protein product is CASSFGGEQPQHF.

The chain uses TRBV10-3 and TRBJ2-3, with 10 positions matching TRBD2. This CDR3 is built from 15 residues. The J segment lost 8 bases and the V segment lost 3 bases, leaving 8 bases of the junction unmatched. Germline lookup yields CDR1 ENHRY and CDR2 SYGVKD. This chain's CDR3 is CAISDLAGARGTQYF. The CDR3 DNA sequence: TGTGCCATCAGTGACCTAGCGGGGGCGCGGGGTACGCAGTATTTT.

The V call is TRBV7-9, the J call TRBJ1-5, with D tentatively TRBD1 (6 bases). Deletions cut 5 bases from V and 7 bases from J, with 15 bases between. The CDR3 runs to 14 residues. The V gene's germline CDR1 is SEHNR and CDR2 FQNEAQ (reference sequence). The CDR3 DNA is TGTGCCAGCAGCCCCAGCCAGGGGAGCCAGCCCCAGCATTTT. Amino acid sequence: CASSPSQGSQPQHF.

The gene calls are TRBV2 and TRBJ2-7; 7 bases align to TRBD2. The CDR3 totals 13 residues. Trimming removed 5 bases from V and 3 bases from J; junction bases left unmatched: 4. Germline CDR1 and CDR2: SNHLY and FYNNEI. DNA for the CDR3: TGTGCCAGCAGTATAGGACTAGACTACGAGCAGTACTTC. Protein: CASSIGLDYEQYF. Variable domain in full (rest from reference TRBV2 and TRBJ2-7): EPEVTQTPSHQVTQMGQEVILRCVPISNHLYFYWYRQILGQKVEFLVSFYNNEISEKSEIFDDQFSVERPDGSNFTLKIRSTKLEDSAMYFCASSIGLDYEQYFGPGTRLTVT.

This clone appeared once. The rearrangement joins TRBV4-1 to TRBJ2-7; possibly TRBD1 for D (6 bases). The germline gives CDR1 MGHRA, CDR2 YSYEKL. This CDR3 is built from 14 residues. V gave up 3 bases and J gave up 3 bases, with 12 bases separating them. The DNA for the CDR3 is TGCGCCAGCAGCCAGTATGCAGGGGACTACGAGCAGTACTTC. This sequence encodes CASSQYAGDYEQYF.